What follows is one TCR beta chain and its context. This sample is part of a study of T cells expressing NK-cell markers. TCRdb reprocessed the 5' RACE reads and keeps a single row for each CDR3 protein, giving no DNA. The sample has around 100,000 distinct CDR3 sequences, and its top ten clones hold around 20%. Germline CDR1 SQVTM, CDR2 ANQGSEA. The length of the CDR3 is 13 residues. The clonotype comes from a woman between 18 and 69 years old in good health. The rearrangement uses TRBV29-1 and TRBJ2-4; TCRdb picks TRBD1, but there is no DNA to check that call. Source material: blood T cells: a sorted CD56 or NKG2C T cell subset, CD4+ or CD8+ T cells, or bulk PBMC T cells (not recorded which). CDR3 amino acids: CSAQTGLTDIQYF.